A selection of T cell receptor beta chains follows, all from one sample in a study of cytomegalovirus exposure and HLA in healthy donors. The repertoire was sequenced with immunoSEQ multiplex PCR; TCRdb's copy has only in-frame clones and lacks some. Seen here are around 95,000 clones, roughly four fifths observed once, and the top ten hold more than 3%. The sequenced sample consisted of PBMCs. These receptors originate from a man aged 30 to 39 in good health and CMV-seropositive. Each CDR3 is given with its conserved first and last residue. The order of the fields is J gene, D gene, V gene, clone size, CDR3 protein, CDR3 DNA. The D gene is left open where the match is weak. The size of a clone is reported for some rows only, either as once, few or many, or as a class for expanded clones.

>TRBJ1-2|TRBD1|TRBV4-1|-
CASSREQGSASYGYTF
TGCGCCAGCAGCCGAGAACAGGGGTCCGCTTCCTATGGCTACACCTTC
>TRBJ2-5|-|TRBV5-1|-
CASSVMGSQETQYF
TGCGCCAGCAGTGTGATGGGCAGCCAAGAGACCCAGTACTTC
>TRBJ2-6|-|TRBV18|-
CASSPARGSGANVLTF
TGTGCCAGCTCACCCGCAAGGGGCTCTGGGGCCAACGTCCTGACTTTC
>TRBJ1-5|-|TRBV15|-
CATSGRQAGISQPQHF
TGTGCCACCAGCGGTCGACAGGCCGGAATTAGTCAGCCCCAGCATTTT
>TRBJ2-3|TRBD2|TRBV30|-
CAWRKGLAASTDTQYF
TGTGCCTGGAGGAAGGGACTAGCGGCTAGCACAGATACGCAGTATTTT
>TRBJ2-5|TRBD1|TRBV10-3|-
CAISPTGGEGTQYF
TGTGCCATCAGTCCTACAGGGGGCGAGGGGACCCAGTACTTC
>TRBJ2-3|TRBD2|TRBV11-2|-
CASTWEGGTDTQYF
TGTGCCAGCACGTGGGAGGGAGGCACAGATACGCAGTATTTT
>TRBJ1-1|-|TRBV18|once
CASSPGGGQGPEAFF
TGTGCCAGCTCACCAGGCGGCGGGCAGGGGCCTGAAGCTTTCTTT
>TRBJ2-7|-|TRBV28|-
CASTDREASYEQYF
TGTGCCAGCACCGACAGGGAGGCCTCCTACGAGCAGTACTTC
>TRBJ2-2|TRBD2|TRBV9|-
CASSVAGRSGTGELFF
TGTGCCAGCAGCGTAGCCGGGAGGTCCGGGACCGGGGAGCTGTTTTTT
>TRBJ1-2|TRBD1|TRBV27|-
CASSLDRDRGYTF
TGTGCCAGCAGTTTAGACAGGGATCGCGGCTACACCTTC
>TRBJ1-1|-|TRBV7-2|-
CASSLAAGVNTEAFF
TGTGCCAGCAGCTTAGCCGCGGGGGTAAACACTGAAGCTTTCTTT
>TRBJ1-5|TRBD1|TRBV6-5|-
CASSRQGSNQPQHF
TGTGCCAGCAGCCGACAGGGGAGCAATCAGCCCCAGCATTTT
>TRBJ1-1|-|TRBV28|few
CASSLGLRNTEAFF
TGTGCCAGCAGTTTAGGGCTAAGGAACACTGAAGCTTTCTTT
>TRBJ2-7|TRBD2|TRBV27|-
CASSLSVTSGFYEQYF
TGTGCCAGCAGTTTATCGGTTACTAGCGGGTTCTACGAGCAGTACTTC
>TRBJ1-2|-|TRBV7-2|-
CASSLARENYGYTF
TGTGCCAGCAGCTTAGCGAGGGAAAACTATGGCTACACCTTC
>TRBJ1-6|TRBD1|TRBV19|-
CASTQGGQGRSPLHF
TGTGCCAGTACCCAGGGGGGACAGGGGCGCTCACCCCTCCACTTT
>TRBJ1-2|TRBD1|TRBV28|-
CASSFTGAANYGYTF
TGTGCCAGCAGTTTTACAGGGGCCGCTAACTATGGCTACACCTTC
>TRBJ2-7|TRBD1|TRBV28|-
CASSWGQYEQYF
TGTGCCAGCAGTTGGGGACAGTACGAGCAGTACTTC
>TRBJ1-2|-|TRBV29-1|few
CSAHDSVGYTF
TGCAGCGCACATGACAGTGTAGGCTACACCTTC
>TRBJ2-1|TRBD2|TRBV4-3|once
CASSPGLAGYYNEQFF
TGCGCCAGCAGCCCTGGACTAGCGGGGTACTACAATGAGCAGTTCTTC
>TRBJ2-5|-|TRBV19|-
CASSPAAVQETQYF
TGTGCCAGTAGTCCAGCGGCAGTACAAGAGACCCAGTACTTC
>TRBJ1-4|-|TRBV11-2|-
CASSLIGGTGNEKLFF
TGTGCCAGCAGCTTAATTGGGGGGACGGGAAATGAAAAACTGTTTTTT
>TRBJ2-3|-|TRBV4-1|once
CASSQGGFTTDTQYF
TGCGCCAGCAGCCAGGGAGGTTTCACCACAGATACGCAGTATTTT
>TRBJ2-5|TRBD2|TRBV7-9|-
CASSLREVSQETQYF
TGTGCCAGCAGCTTACGGGAGGTATCGCAAGAGACCCAGTACTTC
>TRBJ2-7|-|TRBV28|-
CASSLSGGTYEQYF
TGTGCCAGCAGTTTGTCTGGCGGGACCTACGAGCAGTACTTC
>TRBJ2-7|TRBD1|TRBV4-3|-
CASSQGWDSSYEQYF
TGCGCCAGCAGCCAAGGCTGGGACAGCTCCTACGAGCAGTACTTC
>TRBJ1-3|-|TRBV18|once
CASSRQEKVPGNTIYF
TGTGCCAGCTCACGACAGGAAAAGGTCCCTGGAAACACCATATATTTT
>TRBJ1-1|TRBD1|TRBV5-1|-
CASSTGTGEAFF
TGCGCCAGCAGCACCGGGACAGGTGAAGCTTTCTTT
>TRBJ2-7|-|TRBV6-5|-
CASKYRNSYEQYF
TGTGCCAGCAAGTACAGAAACTCCTACGAGCAGTACTTC
>TRBJ1-4|TRBD1|TRBV5-1|few
CASCPGDRGNEKLFF
TGCGCCAGCTGTCCCGGGGACAGGGGTAATGAAAAACTGTTTTTT
>TRBJ1-1|TRBD1|TRBV27|-
CASSSDRGTEAFF
TGTGCCAGCAGTTCGGACAGGGGTACTGAAGCTTTCTTT
>TRBJ1-1|TRBD1|TRBV27|-
CASSSGGTEAFF
TGTGCCAGCAGCTCAGGGGGCACTGAAGCTTTCTTT
>TRBJ2-1|-|TRBV27|-
CASSLSLGVSSYNEQFF
TGTGCCAGCAGTTTATCCCTCGGTGTTAGCTCCTACAATGAGCAGTTCTTC
>TRBJ2-2|-|TRBV10-2|-
CASSGSTGSLTGELFF
TGCGCCAGCAGTGGGTCTACGGGGTCTCTGACCGGGGAGCTGTTTTTT
>TRBJ2-2|-|TRBV6-1|-
CASRAGTHNTGELFF
TGTGCCAGCAGGGCCGGGACACATAACACCGGGGAGCTGTTTTTT
>TRBJ2-3|TRBD1|TRBV15|-
CATSRPPGQGSSDTQYF
TGTGCCACCAGCAGACCTCCGGGACAGGGCTCGTCAGATACGCAGTATTTT
>TRBJ2-7|TRBD2|TRBV27|-
CASSLPSGRENEQYF
TGTGCCAGCAGTTTACCTAGCGGGAGGGAGAACGAGCAGTACTTC
>TRBJ2-3|-|TRBV7-2|-
CASSLRRAYSTDTQYF
TGTGCCAGCAGCTTACGGCGGGCGTATAGCACAGATACGCAGTATTTT
>TRBJ2-5|-|TRBV28|-
CASSEATETQYF
TGTGCCAGCAGTGAGGCTACGGAGACCCAGTACTTC
>TRBJ2-7|-|TRBV10-3|once
CAISESRAQSEQYF
TGTGCCATCAGTGAGTCGAGGGCACAGTCCGAGCAGTACTTC
>TRBJ2-4|TRBD1|TRBV28|-
CASSRQGESKNIQYF
TGTGCCAGCAGCAGACAGGGTGAATCCAAAAACATTCAGTACTTC
>TRBJ2-7|TRBD2|TRBV11-2|-
CASSLWQDGTRYYEQYF
TGTGCCAGCAGCTTATGGCAGGACGGGACTAGATACTACGAGCAGTACTTC
>TRBJ2-6|-|TRBV5-1|-
CASSGGAGANVLTF
TGCGCCAGCAGTGGCGGCGCTGGGGCCAACGTCCTGACTTTC
>TRBJ2-1|TRBD2|TRBV27|-
CASSLRSAGGYNEQFF
TGTGCCAGCAGTTTAAGGTCCGCGGGGGGCTACAATGAGCAGTTCTTC
>TRBJ1-2|-|TRBV10-1|-
CASTNNLNYGYTF
TGCGCCAGCACCAACAACCTTAACTATGGCTACACCTTC
>TRBJ2-1|TRBD1|TRBV2|-
CASSATGSYNEQFF
TGTGCCAGCAGTGCGACAGGGTCCTACAATGAGCAGTTCTTC
>TRBJ2-7|-|TRBV9|-
CASSVAATLGYEQYF
TGTGCCAGCAGCGTAGCGGCGACCCTAGGCTACGAGCAGTACTTC
>TRBJ2-7|-|TRBV20-1|-
CSAYNNEQYF
TGCAGTGCTTACAACAACGAGCAGTACTTC
>TRBJ2-6|-|TRBV4-1|-
CASSSQGLWTNVLTF
TGCGCCAGCAGCTCTCAGGGTCTCTGGACCAACGTCCTGACTTTC
>TRBJ1-1|-|TRBV10-1|-
CASSATALGTEAFF
TGCGCCAGCAGTGCGACAGCCCTAGGCACTGAAGCTTTCTTT
>TRBJ2-1|TRBD2|TRBV5-4|-
CASSSSGSSYNEQFF
TGTGCCAGCTCCTCTAGCGGGAGCTCCTACAATGAGCAGTTCTTC
>TRBJ1-5|-|TRBV2|-
CASRPSGIPNQPQHF
TGTGCCAGCAGGCCGTCCGGGATCCCCAATCAGCCCCAGCATTTT
>TRBJ2-7|-|TRBV5-1|once
CASSFQGHEQYF
TGCGCCAGCAGCTTCCAGGGTCACGAGCAGTACTTC
>TRBJ2-4|-|TRBV6-1|-
CASSQTQGPKNIQYF
TGTGCCAGCAGTCAAACACAGGGCCCGAAAAACATTCAGTACTTC
>TRBJ2-1|-|TRBV5-6|-
CASSLDVGAAYNEQFF
TGTGCCAGCAGCTTGGACGTGGGGGCCGCCTACAATGAGCAGTTCTTC
>TRBJ2-1|TRBD2|TRBV28|-
CASSPGLASYNEQFF
TGTGCCAGCAGTCCGGGACTAGCCTCCTACAATGAGCAGTTCTTC
>TRBJ1-1|-|TRBV28|-
CASIALPPGKAFF
TGTGCCAGCATAGCCCTCCCTCCGGGTAAAGCTTTCTTT